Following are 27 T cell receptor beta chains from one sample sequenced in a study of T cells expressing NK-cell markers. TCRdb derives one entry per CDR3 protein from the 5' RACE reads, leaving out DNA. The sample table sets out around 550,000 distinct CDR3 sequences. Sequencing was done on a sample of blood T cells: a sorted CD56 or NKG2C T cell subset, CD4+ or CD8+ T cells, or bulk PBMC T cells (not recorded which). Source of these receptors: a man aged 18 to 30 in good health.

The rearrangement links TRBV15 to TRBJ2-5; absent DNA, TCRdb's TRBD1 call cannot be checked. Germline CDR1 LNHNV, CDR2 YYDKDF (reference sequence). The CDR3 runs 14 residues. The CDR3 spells CATSSGTGAETQYF.

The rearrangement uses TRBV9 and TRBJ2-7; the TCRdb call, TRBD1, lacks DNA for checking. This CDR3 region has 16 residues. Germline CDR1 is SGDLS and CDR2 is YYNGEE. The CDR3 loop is CASSPHRGPKAYEQYF.

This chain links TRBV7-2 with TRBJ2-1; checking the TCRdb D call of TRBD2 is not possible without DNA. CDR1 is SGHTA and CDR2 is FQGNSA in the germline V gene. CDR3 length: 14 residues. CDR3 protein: CASSPVGPYNEQFF.

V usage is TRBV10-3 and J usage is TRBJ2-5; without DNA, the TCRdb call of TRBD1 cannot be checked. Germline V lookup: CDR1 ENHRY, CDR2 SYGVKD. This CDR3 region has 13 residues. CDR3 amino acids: CAITTGLGETQYF.

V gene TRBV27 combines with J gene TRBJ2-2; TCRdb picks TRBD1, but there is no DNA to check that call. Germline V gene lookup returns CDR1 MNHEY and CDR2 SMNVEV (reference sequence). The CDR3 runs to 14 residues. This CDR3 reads CASSTNRVTGELFF.

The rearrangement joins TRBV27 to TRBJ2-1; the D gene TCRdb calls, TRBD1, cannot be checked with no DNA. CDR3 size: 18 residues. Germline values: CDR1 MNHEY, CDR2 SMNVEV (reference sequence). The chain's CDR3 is CASSPGPLSTRLRNEQFF.

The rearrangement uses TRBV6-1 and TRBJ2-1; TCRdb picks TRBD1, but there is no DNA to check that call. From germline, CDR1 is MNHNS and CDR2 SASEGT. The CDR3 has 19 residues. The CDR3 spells CASIADLWGTLETYNEQFF.

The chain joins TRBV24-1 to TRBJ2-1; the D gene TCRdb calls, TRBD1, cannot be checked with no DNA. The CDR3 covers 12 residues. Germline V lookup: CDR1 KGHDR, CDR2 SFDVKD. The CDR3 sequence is CATSDRQEEQFF.

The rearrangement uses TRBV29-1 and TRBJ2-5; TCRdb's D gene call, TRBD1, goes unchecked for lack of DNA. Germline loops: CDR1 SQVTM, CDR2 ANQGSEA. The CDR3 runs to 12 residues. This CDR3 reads CSVPSGGGTQYF.

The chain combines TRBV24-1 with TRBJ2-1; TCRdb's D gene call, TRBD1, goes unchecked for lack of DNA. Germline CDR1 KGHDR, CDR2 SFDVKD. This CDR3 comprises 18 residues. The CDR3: CATSEFRDRGFRVDEQFF.

The CDR3 here is CASSLAGANTGELFF. The chain couples TRBV5-1 to TRBJ2-2. Germline lookup yields CDR1 SGHRS and CDR2 YFSETQ. The CDR3 runs 15 residues.

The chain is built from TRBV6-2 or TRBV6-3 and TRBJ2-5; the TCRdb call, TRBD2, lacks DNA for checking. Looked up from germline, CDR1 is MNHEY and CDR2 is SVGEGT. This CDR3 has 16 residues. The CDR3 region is CASSRLRREGEETQYF.

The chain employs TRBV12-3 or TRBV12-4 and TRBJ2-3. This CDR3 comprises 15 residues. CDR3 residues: CASSFYGVLTDTQYF.

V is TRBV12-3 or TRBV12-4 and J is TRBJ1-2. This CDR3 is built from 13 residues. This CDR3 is CASSLIVVDGYTF.

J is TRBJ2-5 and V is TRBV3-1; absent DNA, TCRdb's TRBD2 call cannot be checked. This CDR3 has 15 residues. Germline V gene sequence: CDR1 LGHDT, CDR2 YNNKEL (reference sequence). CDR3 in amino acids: CASSQEERTSETQYF.

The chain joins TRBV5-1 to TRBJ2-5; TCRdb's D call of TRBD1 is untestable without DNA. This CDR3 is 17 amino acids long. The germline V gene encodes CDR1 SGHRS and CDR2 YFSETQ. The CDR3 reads CASSLDLGTGRVETQYF.

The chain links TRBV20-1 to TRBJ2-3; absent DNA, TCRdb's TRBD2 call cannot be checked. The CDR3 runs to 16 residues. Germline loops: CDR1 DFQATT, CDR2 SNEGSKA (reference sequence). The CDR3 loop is CSAREMGLAGIDTQYF.

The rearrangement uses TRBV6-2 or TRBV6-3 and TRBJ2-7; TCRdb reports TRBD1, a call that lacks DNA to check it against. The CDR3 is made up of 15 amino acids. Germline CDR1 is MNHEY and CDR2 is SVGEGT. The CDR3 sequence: CASTHQGQGAYEQYF.

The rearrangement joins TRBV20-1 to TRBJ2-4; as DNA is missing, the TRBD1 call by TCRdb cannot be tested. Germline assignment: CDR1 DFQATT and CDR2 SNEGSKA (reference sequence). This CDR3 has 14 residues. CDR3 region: CSVPGEVAKNIQYF.

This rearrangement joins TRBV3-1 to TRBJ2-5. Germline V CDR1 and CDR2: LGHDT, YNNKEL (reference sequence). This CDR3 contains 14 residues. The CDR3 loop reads CASSQISRHETQYF.

CDR3: CASTRRRATGELFF. V usage is TRBV28 and J usage is TRBJ2-2; TCRdb's assignment of TRBD2 cannot be checked, as there is no DNA. CDR1 and CDR2 from the germline V gene are MDHEN and SYDVKM. The CDR3 extends over 14 amino acids. Variable domain in full (rest from reference TRBV28 and TRBJ2-2): DVKVTQSSRYLVKRTGEKVFLECVQDMDHENMFWYRQDPGLGLRLIYFSYDVKMKEKGDIPEGYSVSREKKERFSLILESASTNQTSMYLCASTRRRATGELFFGEGSRLTVL.

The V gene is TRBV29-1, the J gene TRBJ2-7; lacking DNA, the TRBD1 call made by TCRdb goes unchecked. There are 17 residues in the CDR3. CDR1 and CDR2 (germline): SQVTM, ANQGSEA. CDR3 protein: CSVEEPGQGAGSYEQYF.

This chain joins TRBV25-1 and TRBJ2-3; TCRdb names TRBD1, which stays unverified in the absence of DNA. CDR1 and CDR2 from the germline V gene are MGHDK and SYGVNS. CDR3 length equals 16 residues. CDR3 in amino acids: CASSEGYRDVTDTQYF.

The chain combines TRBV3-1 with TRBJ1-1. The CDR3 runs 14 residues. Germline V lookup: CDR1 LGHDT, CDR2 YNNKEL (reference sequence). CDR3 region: CASSQEQSNTEAFF.

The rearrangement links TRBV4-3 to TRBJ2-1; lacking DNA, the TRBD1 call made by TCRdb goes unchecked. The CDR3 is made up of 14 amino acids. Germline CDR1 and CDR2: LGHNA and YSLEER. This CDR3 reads CASSQEDNYNEQFF.

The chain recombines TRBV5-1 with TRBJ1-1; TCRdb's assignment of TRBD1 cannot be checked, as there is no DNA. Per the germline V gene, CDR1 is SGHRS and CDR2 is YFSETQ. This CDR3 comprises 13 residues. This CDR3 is CASGIGQDTEAFF.

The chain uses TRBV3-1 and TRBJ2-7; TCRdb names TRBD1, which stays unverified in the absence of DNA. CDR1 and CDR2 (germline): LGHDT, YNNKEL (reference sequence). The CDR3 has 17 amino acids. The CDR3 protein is CASSPSGPIQGTYEQYF.